The source of this TCR beta chain is a study of blood T cells in healthy people across ages. Overall study findings and caveats: Estimated diversity across one million T cells was deemed an underestimate. A greater number of naive CD4+ cells and higher diversity distinguished long-lived donors from aged donors.

Next came a second PCR, run for about 7 to 12 cycles, which used a sample-barcoded 5' primer along with a J-beta primer mix. Each cDNA molecule was tagged by a template-switch adaptor with 12 random nucleotides. One entry per CDR3 protein, called by TCRdb with MiXCR from the 5' RACE reads. The data show about 640,000 distinct CDR3 sequences, approximately 59% seen once. CDR1 SGHTA and CDR2 FQGNSA come from the germline V gene. Trimming took off 0 bases at V and 0 bases at J, with 15 bases between the two ends. This CDR3 region has 18 residues. Concerning this clonotype itself: Its antigen is not known.

Sequenced input: blood. The V call is TRBV7-2, the J call TRBJ2-1; possible D gene TRBD1, 6 bases. The sequence came from a man aged 60-69 years in good health. CDR3 bases: TGTGCCAGCAGCTTAGCTATGACAGGTCCGAGCTCCTACAATGAGCAGTTCTTC. The encoded protein is CASSLAMTGPSSYNEQFF.